This T cell receptor beta chain derives from a study of blood T cell repertoires in COVID-19 (dated by TCRdb to about 2020). Some background on the complete study: The collaborator samples originated in the United States, Italy and Spain and spanned the acute and convalescent phases of COVID-19. The material from the prospective study consisted of cDNA or gDNA derived from T cells, B-cell-depleted T cells, or PBMCs. Subjects who had been exposed to COVID-19, were actively infected with it, or had recovered from it provided the deeply sampled blood TCRbeta repertoires that made up the dataset. The repertoires were released in a freely available public database intended as a resource for research on the immune response to SARS-CoV-2. The samples were drawn from the first 160 participants of the ongoing ImmuneRACE study and from over a thousand subjects provided by 6 global collaborators. A de-identified subject ID, COVID-19 status, age in years and sex were almost always included in the sample metadata. HLA class I and class II types, where available, came from metadata supplied by the sample provider rather than from assay-based typing. Paper-wide results and their limitations: The quantity of clinical and demographic metadata differed by source and by participant and was supplied without curation.

Whole blood was collected in K2EDTA tubes by collaborating institutions according to the institutions' own protocols. For TCRbeta analysis, collaborators shipped samples as frozen whole blood, isolated PBMCs, or DNA extracted from either of those sample types. V and J are trimmed by 1 base and 1 base, and the gene matches miss 6 bases of the junction. CDR1 and CDR2, looked up from the germline V gene, are MDHEN and SYDVKM. CDR3 length: 17 amino acids, cysteine to phenylalanine. Of all the DNA, just the CDR3 is kept, 51 bases in frame from base 1. Details on this clone: It has no known antigen specificity. No per-base quality is available; no much larger clone lies one base away.

TCRbeta CDR3 regions were amplified from genomic DNA by means of the immunoSEQ Assay, a bias-controlled multiplex PCR. The original methods were these. The number of nucleated cells in each sample was estimated from the amplification of reference gene primers within the assay. To quantify the absolute abundance of each unique TCRbeta CDR3 rearrangement, sequence reads were collapsed and filtered. For each sample, productive Simpson clonality was calculated as the square root of Simpson's diversity index across productive rearrangements. Drawn from immuneACCESS, this table holds only the in-frame rearrangements with V and J called that TCRdb kept. Clones are partly lost; checked studies trace under half to an unresolved V gene and leave the rest unexplained. The V and J calls and clone size come from that table; D and trimming were worked out from the DNA. For this sample there are 200,000 to 300,000 clones; roughly four fifths appear just once. The leading ten clones occupy roughly 9.6% of the sample.

Sequencing was performed on peripheral blood. The chain couples TRBV28 to TRBJ2-4, with TRBD2 identical over 8 junction bases. The TCR originated in an elderly woman with acute or convalescent COVID-19. The CDR3 here reads CASSLSSGGTAKNIQYF. The DNA sequence is as follows: TGTGCCAGCAGTTTATCGTCGGGGGGGACTGCCAAAAACATTCAGTACTTC.